This T cell receptor (beta chain) was retrieved from a study of T cell responses to AZD1222 COVID-19 vaccine. Whole-study results and caveats: There were vaccine-associated CD4 TCRs across spike, dominant at 160-218 and 743-854. Of spike-specific TCRs, nearly half reportedly target regions left unmutated in variants. Samples come after the peak T cell response, not at day 14. A mostly white British donor set with more females was recruited, and clonal diversity was possibly underestimated.

Trimming removed 4 bases at V and 8 bases at J, with 15 bases between. The CDR3 is 14 residues long. Germline CDR1 SGHAT, CDR2 FQNNGV. Sequenced by immunoSEQ multiplex PCR; TCRdb stores in-frame clones only, minus some. The sample contains tens of thousands of clones, under 95% of which appear only once. A note on this clone: Its antigen is undetermined.

V usage is TRBV11-2 and J usage is TRBJ1-3, with D possibly matching TRBD1 (6 bases). The TCR was taken from an adult in good health. Sample: peripheral blood, taken on day 0 of AZD1222 vaccination. For the CDR3, the DNA is TGTGCCAGCAGCTACTCACAGGGTGGGGACACCATATATTTT. Protein product: CASSYSQGGDTIYF.